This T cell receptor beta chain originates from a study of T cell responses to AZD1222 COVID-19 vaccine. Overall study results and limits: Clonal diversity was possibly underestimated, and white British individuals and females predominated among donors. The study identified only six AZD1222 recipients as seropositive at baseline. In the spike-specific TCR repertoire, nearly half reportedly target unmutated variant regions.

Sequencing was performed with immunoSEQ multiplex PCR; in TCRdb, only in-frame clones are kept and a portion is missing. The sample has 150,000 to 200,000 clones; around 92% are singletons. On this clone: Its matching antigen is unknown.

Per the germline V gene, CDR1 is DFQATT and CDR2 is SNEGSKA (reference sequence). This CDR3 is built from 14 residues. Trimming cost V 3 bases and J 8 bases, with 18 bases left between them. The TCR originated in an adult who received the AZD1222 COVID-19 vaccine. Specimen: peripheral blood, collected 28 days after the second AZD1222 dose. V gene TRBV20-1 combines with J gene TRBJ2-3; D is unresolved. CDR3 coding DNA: TGCAGTGCTAGTCTACACCCGATGGGCGGTACGCAGTATTTT. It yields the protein CSASLHPMGGTQYF.